These 23 T cell receptor beta chains came from one sample sequenced in a study of cytomegalovirus exposure and HLA in healthy donors. Amplification used 60 Vbeta primers and 13 Jbeta primers. Profiling relied on immunoSEQ multiplex PCR, and the TCRdb table lists in-frame clones only, not all of them. The sample includes roughly 200,000 clones. The sequencing input was PBMCs. These receptors all stem from a girl aged 2-10 years in good health and CMV-seropositive.

The chain is built from TRBV6-1 and TRBJ2-1; D is undetermined. The CDR3 spans 14 residues. Germline CDR1 reads MNHNS; CDR2 reads SASEGT. V lost 4 bases and J 4 bases, leaving 11 bases between the germline ends. CDR3 residues: CASSARERYNEQFF. DNA for the CDR3: TGTGCCAGCAGTGCCAGAGAGAGGTACAATGAGCAGTTCTTC.

The V and J genes are TRBV7-6 and TRBJ2-5, with D uncertain. The V gene's germline CDR1 is SGHVS and CDR2 FNYEAQ. The CDR3 contains 13 residues. The ends were cut back, 3 bases at V and 3 bases at J, with 8 bases in the middle. CDR3 sequence reads: CASSLRLEETQYF. In nucleotides, the CDR3 is TGTGCCAGCAGCTTGAGACTCGAAGAGACCCAGTACTTC.

The chain's CDR3 is CASSTDPDRGRDTQYF. The CDR3 DNA follows: TGCGCCAGCAGTACTGACCCGGACAGGGGGCGCGATACGCAGTATTTT. V gene TRBV10-1 combines with J gene TRBJ2-3; the match to TRBD1 covers 11 bases. The CDR3 consists of 16 residues. Germline V gives CDR1 WNHNN, CDR2 SYGVQD (reference sequence). The trim removed 5 bases at V and 6 bases at J, leaving 10 bases unmatched.

The chain is built from TRBV28 and TRBJ2-7; the D is unclear. CDR1 and CDR2 from the germline V gene are MDHEN and SYDVKM. The CDR3 totals 12 residues. V lost 5 bases, J lost 4 bases, and 9 bases lay in between. Written as DNA, the CDR3 is TGTGCCAGCAGTCTACCTCGTTACGAGCAGTACTTC. This translates into CASSLPRYEQYF. Supplemented by reference TRBV28 and TRBJ2-7, the full variable domain reads DVKVTQSSRYLVKRTGEKVFLECVQDMDHENMFWYRQDPGLGLRLIYFSYDVKMKEKGDIPEGYSVSREKKERFSLILESASTNQTSMYLCASSLPRYEQYFGPGTRLTVT.

The DNA of the CDR3 is TGTGCCAGCAGCTTTGAGCTTGGAGATACGCAGTATTTT. It specifies CASSFELGDTQYF. This chain joins TRBV7-2 and TRBJ2-3; D is uncertain. V lost 3 bases to trimming and J lost 5 bases, with 9 bases between them. Per germline, CDR1 SGHTA and CDR2 FQGNSA. The CDR3 consists of 13 residues. Based on the CDR3 plus reference TRBV7-2 and TRBJ2-3, the full variable domain is GAGVSQSPSNKVTEKGKDVELRCDPISGHTALYWYRQSLGQGLEFLIYFQGNSAPDKSGLPSDRFSAERTGGSVSTLTIQRTQQEDSAVYLCASSFELGDTQYFGPGTRLTVL.

This chain links TRBV7-9 with TRBJ1-3; 7 positions match TRBD1. The germline V gene encodes CDR1 SEHNR and CDR2 FQNEAQ (reference sequence). The CDR3 extends over 14 amino acids. The trim removed 6 bases at V and 2 bases at J, leaving 4 bases unmatched. The CDR3 region is CASRRDRAGNTIYF. CDR3 DNA: TGTGCCAGCAGACGAGACAGGGCTGGAAACACCATATATTTT. The complete variable domain, with remaining parts taken from reference TRBV7-9 and TRBJ1-3, reads DTGVSQNPRHKITKRGQNVTFRCDPISEHNRLYWYRQTLGQGPEFLTYFQNEAQLEKSRLLSDRFSAERPKGSFSTLEIQRTEQGDSAMYLCASRRDRAGNTIYFGEGSWLTVV.

The CDR3 is CASSLTSGLAGTDTQYF. The CDR3 DNA follows: TGTGCCAGCAGCCTAACCTCTGGACTAGCGGGTACAGATACGCAGTATTTT. J is TRBJ2-3 and V is TRBV11-2, with 11 bases matching TRBD2. After removal of 5 bases from V and 3 bases from J, the junction contained 10 bases not matched to a gene. The CDR3 covers 17 residues. Germline V gene sequence: CDR1 SGHAT, CDR2 FQNNGV. The full variable domain, rest sourced from reference TRBV11-2 and TRBJ2-3, is EAGVAQSPRYKIIEKRQSVAFWCNPISGHATLYWYQQILGQGPKLLIQFQNNGVVDDSQLPKDRFSAERLKGVDSTLKIQPAKLEDSAVYLCASSLTSGLAGTDTQYFGPGTRLTVL.

In nucleotides, the CDR3 is TGCGCCAGCAGCCTCCCCGGGGGGGACTATGGCTACACCTTC. It codes for CASSLPGGDYGYTF. The rearrangement uses TRBV4-1 and TRBJ1-2; weak D call: TRBD1 (5 bases). CDR3 size: 14 residues. V lost 4 bases to trimming and J lost 3 bases, with 12 bases between them. The germline V gene encodes CDR1 MGHRA and CDR2 YSYEKL.

The V and J genes are TRBV29-1 and TRBJ2-5; a weak D match, TRBD1 (5 bases). CDR3 length: 14 residues. Germline CDR1 is SQVTM and CDR2 is ANQGSEA. V gave up 7 bases and J gave up 10 bases, with 25 bases separating them. The CDR3 region is CSAGHPGFDRNQYF. For the CDR3, the DNA is TGCAGCGCCGGTCATCCAGGGTTTGACAGAAACCAGTACTTC.

The genes are TRBV6-1 and TRBJ2-7; TRBD2 aligns across 13 bases. Losses at the gene ends were 3 bases for V and 2 bases for J; bases not matched to a gene: 4. Germline CDR1 MNHNS, CDR2 SASEGT. The CDR3 covers 16 residues. This CDR3 is CASSERLAGGTYEQYF. The CDR3 DNA is TGTGCCAGCAGTGAGCGACTAGCGGGAGGTACCTACGAGCAGTACTTC.

The chain has TRBV7-3 and TRBJ2-3; 9 nucleotides agree with TRBD2. This CDR3 spans 16 amino acids. The germline CDR1 and CDR2 sequences are SGHTA and FQGTGA. V was pared by 5 bases and J by 5 bases, with 11 bases of the junction left unmatched. CDR3 residues: CASSHLSGRRIDTQYF. CDR3 DNA: TGTGCCAGCAGCCACCTTAGCGGGAGACGTATAGATACGCAGTATTTT.

The J gene is TRBJ1-1, the V gene TRBV5-1, with no clear D. V lost 6 bases to trimming and J lost 0 bases, with 12 bases between them. CDR1 SGHRS and CDR2 YFSETQ come from the germline V gene. This CDR3 region has 14 residues. Here the CDR3 reads CASNREEVNTEAFF. As DNA, the CDR3 is TGCGCCAGCAACCGGGAGGAAGTGAACACTGAAGCTTTCTTT. Full variable domain (missing parts from reference TRBV5-1 and TRBJ1-1): KAGVTQTPRYLIKTRGQQVTLSCSPISGHRSVSWYQQTPGQGLQFLFEYFSETQRNKGNFPGRFSGRQFSNSRSEMNVSTLELGDSALYLCASNREEVNTEAFFGQGTRLTVV.

The CDR3 region has the DNA TGTGCCAGCAGTGACTGGCTCTATAATTCACCCCTCCACTTT. Protein: CASSDWLYNSPLHF. The chain joins TRBV25-1 to TRBJ1-6; D gene uncertain. This CDR3 contains 14 residues. Trimming pared 3 bases from V and 3 bases from J, leaving 6 bases between. Germline values: CDR1 MGHDK, CDR2 SYGVNS.

The chain uses TRBV5-4 and TRBJ1-2; TRBD1 aligns across 8 bases. The V and J ends lost 1 base and 8 bases, in that order; junction bases with no gene match: 10. The length of the CDR3 is 15 residues. The germline CDR1 and CDR2 sequences are SGHNT and YYREEE (reference sequence). The CDR3: CASSLIDQGAYGYTF. The CDR3 coding sequence is TGTGCCAGCAGCTTGATAGATCAGGGGGCTTACGGCTACACCTTC.

The chain carries TRBV28 and TRBJ1-2, with D uncertain. The V gene's germline CDR1 is MDHEN and CDR2 SYDVKM. The CDR3 has 15 amino acids. V lost 3 bases to trimming and J lost 4 bases, with 15 bases between them. Here the CDR3 reads CASSLAERTIYGYTF. The CDR3 coding sequence is TGTGCCAGCAGTTTGGCGGAACGCACTATCTATGGCTACACCTTC.

The chain uses TRBV6-5 and TRBJ1-4, with no clear D. The CDR3 totals 15 residues. Deletions cut 4 bases from V and 8 bases from J, with 17 bases between. Germline V gives CDR1 MNHEY, CDR2 SVGAGI. CDR3 DNA sequence: TGTGCCAGCAGTTTGGTGTCGGGAACCGAAGAAAAACTGTTTTTT. Its protein is CASSLVSGTEEKLFF.

V is TRBV5-1 and J is TRBJ2-5, with TRBD2 matching 13 bases. The germline V gene encodes CDR1 SGHRS and CDR2 YFSETQ. This CDR3 spans 17 amino acids. The V gene end was trimmed by 7 bases and the J gene end by 5 bases; junction bases not matched to a gene: 14. CDR3 nucleotide sequence: TGCGCCAGCGGACCCGGGACTAGCGGGGCCTGGGGGGAGACCCAGTACTTC. The encoded protein is CASGPGTSGAWGETQYF.

The genes are TRBV28 and TRBJ1-2, with TRBD1 matching 10 bases. Looked up from germline, CDR1 is MDHEN and CDR2 is SYDVKM. The CDR3 has 15 residues. J lost 6 bases, V lost 6 bases, and 10 bases had no gene match. CDR3: CASSDFRQGAHGYTF. CDR3 nucleotides: TGTGCCAGCAGCGACTTCCGACAGGGGGCGCATGGCTACACCTTC.

V usage is TRBV11-2 and J usage is TRBJ2-3; the D is unclear. V lost 2 bases to trimming and J lost 2 bases, with 8 bases between them. CDR1 is SGHAT and CDR2 is FQNNGV in the germline V gene. The CDR3 is made up of 14 amino acids. CDR3 sequence reads: CASSLMSTTDTQYF. In DNA, the CDR3 is TGTGCCAGCAGCTTAATGAGTACCACAGATACGCAGTATTTT.

A remark on this clone: The sample contains more than one DNA sequence encoding this CDR3. CDR3: CASSEGLVVYEQYF. CDR3 sequence (DNA): TGTGCCAGCAGTGAGGGACTAGTAGTCTACGAGCAGTACTTC. The V and J genes are TRBV6-1 and TRBJ2-7; 8 bases line up with TRBD2. CDR1 MNHNS and CDR2 SASEGT come from the germline V gene. CDR3 length: 14 amino acids. Losses at the gene ends were 3 bases for V and 3 bases for J; bases not matched to a gene: 4.

The chain carries TRBV13 and TRBJ2-7; TRBD2 agrees at 11 bases. The CDR3 consists of 16 residues. The J segment lost 4 bases and the V segment lost 5 bases, leaving 10 bases of the junction unmatched. CDR1 PRHDT and CDR2 FYEKMQ come from the germline V gene (reference sequence). The CDR3 region is CASSPEGTSGRYEQYF. CDR3 nucleotides: TGTGCCAGCAGCCCCGAGGGCACTAGCGGGAGATACGAGCAGTACTTC.

Details on this clone: This specimen includes other DNA sequences encoding the same CDR3. The CDR3 loop is CSVGARDQPQHF. DNA for the CDR3: TGCAGCGTTGGGGCCCGAGACCAGCCCCAGCATTTT. The gene calls are TRBV29-1 and TRBJ1-5, with D unresolved. Germline values: CDR1 SQVTM, CDR2 ANQGSEA. This CDR3 region has 12 residues. V gave up 4 bases and J gave up 7 bases, with 11 bases separating them. Combining the CDR3 with reference TRBV29-1 and TRBJ1-5 gives the whole variable domain SAVISQKPSRDICQRGTSLTIQCQVDSQVTMMFWYRQQPGQSLTLIATANQGSEATYESGFVIDKFPISRPNLTFSTLTVSNMSPEDSSIYLCSVGARDQPQHFGDGTRLSIL.

The chain uses TRBV9 and TRBJ2-5; 13 nucleotides line up with TRBD2. Near its end, the DNA agrees better with TRBJ2-7, so the J call may be wrong. This CDR3 region has 16 residues. The germline V gene has CDR1 SGDLS and CDR2 YYNGEE. The CDR3, as DNA: TGTGCCAGCAGCCCCAGGACTAGCGGGGGCTCCTACGAGCAGTACTTC. It specifies CASSPRTSGGSYEQYF.